The subject of this entry is one T cell receptor beta chain. This sample was taken from a study of blood T cell repertoires in COVID-19. Authors' analysis steps: Estimated nucleated cell counts came from reference gene primer amplification. Here immunoSEQ multiplex PCR was the method, and the copy in TCRdb shows in-frame clones only, minus some. V and J calls and clone size are copied from that table; D and trimming were computed from the DNA. The sample holds a few hundred thousand clones, less than 95% seen once. Self-reported history from a screening survey and questionnaire set each donor's cohort. For recovered donors of Cohort 3, there were two negative PCRs, clearance, or symptom resolution. This CDR3 spans 12 amino acids. V lost 8 bases to trimming and J lost 8 bases; unmatched junction nucleotides: 7. The germline V gene has CDR1 SNHLY and CDR2 FYNNEI.

This rearrangement joins TRBV2 to TRBJ1-1; 8 nucleotides align to TRBD1. This receptor was obtained from a man in his late teens or twenties who had recovered from COVID-19. Sequencing was done on a sample of PBMCs or T cells enriched from blood (not recorded which). CDR3: CASQQGVGEAFF. CDR3 in DNA: TGTGCCAGCCAACAGGGGGTTGGGGAAGCTTTCTTT.